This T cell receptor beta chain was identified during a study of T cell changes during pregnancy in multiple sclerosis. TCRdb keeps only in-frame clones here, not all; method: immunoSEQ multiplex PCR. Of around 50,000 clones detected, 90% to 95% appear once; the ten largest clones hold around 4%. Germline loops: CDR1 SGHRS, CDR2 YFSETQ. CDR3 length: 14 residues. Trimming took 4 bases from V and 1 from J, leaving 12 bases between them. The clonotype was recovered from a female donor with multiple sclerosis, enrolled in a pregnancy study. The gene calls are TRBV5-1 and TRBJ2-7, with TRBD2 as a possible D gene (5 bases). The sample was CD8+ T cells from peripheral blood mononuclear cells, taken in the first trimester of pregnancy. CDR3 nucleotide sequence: TGCGCCAGCAGCCCAGGACTCCTTTCCTACGAGCAGTACTTC. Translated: CASSPGLLSYEQYF.